What follows is one T cell receptor (beta chain) and its context. What it recognizes is unknown. This sample was included in a study of cytomegalovirus exposure and HLA in healthy donors. Sequencing was performed with immunoSEQ multiplex PCR; in TCRdb, only in-frame clones are kept and a portion is missing. The sample records roughly 350,000 clones, just over 85% being singletons. J gave up 3 bases and V 3 bases, and 0 bases lay outside the gene matches. CDR3 length equals 13 residues. CDR1 is SGHNT and CDR2 is YYREEE in the germline V gene (reference sequence). The study drew the donors from its approximately 110-subject validation cohort, separate from the approximately 690-subject first cohort. Whole-study results and caveats: A list of around 150 TCR beta chains associated with cytomegalovirus was given. It was reported that the classifier diagnosed cytomegalovirus status with high specificity and sensitivity in both the original and validation cohorts. Rarity held for most TCR sequences, but there were some public TCRs that occurred in many donors.

This receptor was identified in a woman in her late teens or twenties in good health and CMV-seronegative. The genes are TRBV5-4 and TRBJ1-2; 9 bases agree with TRBD1. Sequences were obtained from PBMCs. CDR3 DNA sequence: TGTGCCAGCAGCTGGACAGGGGACTATGGCTACACCTTC. Its protein is CASSWTGDYGYTF. The variable domain in full, with the rest retrieved from reference TRBV5-4 and TRBJ1-2, is ETGVTQSPTHLIKTRGQQVTLRCSSQSGHNTVSWYQQALGQGPQFIFQYYREEENGRGNFPPRFSGLQFPNYSSELNVNALELDDSALYLCASSWTGDYGYTFGSGTRLTVV.